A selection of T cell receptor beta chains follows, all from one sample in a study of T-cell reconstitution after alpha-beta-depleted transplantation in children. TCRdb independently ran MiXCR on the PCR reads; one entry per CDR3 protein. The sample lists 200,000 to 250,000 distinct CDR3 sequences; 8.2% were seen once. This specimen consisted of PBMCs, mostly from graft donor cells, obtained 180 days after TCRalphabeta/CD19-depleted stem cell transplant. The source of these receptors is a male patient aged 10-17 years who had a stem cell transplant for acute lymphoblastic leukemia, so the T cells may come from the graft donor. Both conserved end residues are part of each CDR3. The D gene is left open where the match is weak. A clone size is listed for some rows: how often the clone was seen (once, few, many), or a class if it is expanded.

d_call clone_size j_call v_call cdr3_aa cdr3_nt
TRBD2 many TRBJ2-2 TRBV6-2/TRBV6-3 CASSTRGGANTGELFF TGTGCCAGCAGTACCCGGGGAGGGGCGAACACCGGGGAGCTGTTTTTT
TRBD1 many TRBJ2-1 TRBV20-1 CSALLGTGYDEQFF TGCAGTGCCCTGCTCGGGACAGGGTACGATGAGCAGTTCTTC
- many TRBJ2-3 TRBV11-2 CASSLLPLAYTQYF TGTGCCAGCAGCTTACTACCGCTAGCATATACGCAGTATTTT
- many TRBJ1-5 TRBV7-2 CASSLTGQINQPQHF TGTGCCAGCAGCTTAACAGGACAGATCAATCAGCCCCAGCATTTT
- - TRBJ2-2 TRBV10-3 CAISESRGASTGELFF TGTGCCATCAGTGAGTCGAGGGGAGCGAGCACCGGGGAGCTGTTTTTT
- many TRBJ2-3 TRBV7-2 CASSLAGREGTDTQYF TGTGCCAGCAGCTTAGCTGGCAGGGAGGGCACAGATACGCAGTATTTT
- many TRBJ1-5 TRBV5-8 CASSPVGGPGNQPQHF TGTGCCAGCAGCCCGGTCGGGGGGCCGGGCAATCAGCCCCAGCATTTT
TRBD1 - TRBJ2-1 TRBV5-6 CASSSLDRGPGNEQFF TGTGCCAGCAGCTCCTTAGACAGGGGGCCCGGCAATGAGCAGTTCTTC
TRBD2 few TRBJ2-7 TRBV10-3 CAIRGRLAGSYEQYF TGTGCCATCAGAGGGAGACTAGCGGGGTCCTACGAGCAGTACTTC
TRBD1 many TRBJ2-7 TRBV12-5 CASGALRDSTYEQYF TGTGCTAGTGGTGCATTACGGGACAGCACCTACGAGCAGTACTTC
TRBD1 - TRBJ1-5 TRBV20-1 CSAGERTGGNSGNQPQHF TGCAGTGCTGGGGAGAGGACAGGGGGCAATAGTGGCAATCAGCCCCAGCATTTT
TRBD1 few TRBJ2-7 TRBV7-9 CASSERQGSLSYEQYF TGTGCCAGCAGCGAGCGACAGGGGTCCCTCTCCTACGAGCAGTACTTC
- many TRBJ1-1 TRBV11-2 CASSLDVGRVMNTEAFF TGTGCCAGCAGCTTAGATGTGGGCAGGGTAATGAACACTGAAGCTTTCTTT
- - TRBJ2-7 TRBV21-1 CASRRRDRALF TGTGCCAGCAGGAGGAGGGACAGGGCCCTCTTC
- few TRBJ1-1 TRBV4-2 CASSQEADTEAFF TGTGCCAGCAGCCAAGAGGCAGACACTGAAGCTTTCTTT
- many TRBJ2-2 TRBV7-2 CASSLQGGTTGELFF TGTGCCAGCAGCCTCCAGGGCGGGACCACCGGGGAGCTGTTTTTT
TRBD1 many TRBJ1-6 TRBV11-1 CASSSTPGTGSYNSPLHF TGTGCCAGCAGCTCCACCCCCGGGACAGGGTCCTATAATTCACCCCTCCACTTT
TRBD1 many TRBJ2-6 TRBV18 CASSPGTGFSGANVLTF TGTGCCAGCTCACCCGGGACAGGGTTCTCTGGGGCCAACGTCCTGACTTTC
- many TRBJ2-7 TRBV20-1 CSARQGSPYEQYF TGCAGTGCTAGACAGGGGTCCCCCTACGAGCAGTACTTC
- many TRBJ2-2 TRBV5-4 CASSLGPTSFGTGELFF TGTGCCAGCAGCTTGGGCCCTACTAGCTTCGGCACCGGGGAGCTGTTTTTT
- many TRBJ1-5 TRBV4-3 CASSQEPDQPQHF TGCGCCAGCAGCCAAGAACCGGATCAGCCCCAGCATTTT
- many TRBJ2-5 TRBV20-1 CSARIGTLQETQYF TGCAGTGCTAGAATAGGCACCCTCCAAGAGACCCAGTACTTC
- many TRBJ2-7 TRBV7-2 CASSLVRDYYEQYF TGTGCCAGCAGCCTAGTGAGAGACTACTACGAGCAGTACTTC
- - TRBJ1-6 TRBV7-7 CASSRNDRNNSPLHF TGTGCCAGCAGCCGTAACGACAGGAATAATTCACCCCTCCACTTT
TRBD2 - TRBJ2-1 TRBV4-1 CASSQDGTRSEQFF TGCGCCAGCAGCCAAGACGGGACTAGAAGTGAGCAGTTCTTC
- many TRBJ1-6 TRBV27 CASSPSGRNSPLHF TGTGCCAGCAGTCCTTCTGGGCGGAATTCACCCCTCCACTTT
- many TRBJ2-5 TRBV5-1 CASSFGSTEGETQYF TGCGCCAGCAGCTTCGGATCGACTGAGGGGGAGACCCAGTACTTC
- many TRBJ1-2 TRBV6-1 CASRLAINYGYTF TGTGCCAGCAGGCTGGCTATTAACTATGGCTACACCTTC
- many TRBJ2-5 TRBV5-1 CASSLDTGQETQYF TGCGCCAGCAGCTTGGACACGGGACAAGAGACCCAGTACTTC
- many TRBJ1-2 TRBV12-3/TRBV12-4 CASSLGRVSGGYTF TGTGCCAGCAGTTTGGGCAGGGTTTCTGGTGGCTACACCTTC
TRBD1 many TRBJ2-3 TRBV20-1 CSARDPGGDADTQYF TGCAGTGCTAGAGACCCAGGGGGCGACGCAGATACGCAGTATTTT
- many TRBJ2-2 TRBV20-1 CSASAGRVTGELFF TGCAGTGCTAGTGCGGGGCGGGTCACCGGGGAGCTGTTTTTT
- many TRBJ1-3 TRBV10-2 CASSEWGVSGNTIYF TGCGCCAGCAGTGAGTGGGGCGTCTCTGGAAACACCATATATTTT
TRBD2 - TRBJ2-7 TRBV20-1 CSVGGIAGGYEQYF TGCAGTGTTGGAGGGATAGCGGGGGGCTACGAGCAGTACTTC
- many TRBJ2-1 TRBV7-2 CASSSRTREQFF TGTGCCAGCAGCTCCCGGACTCGTGAGCAGTTCTTC
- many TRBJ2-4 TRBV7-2 CASSLLPWNIQYF TGTGCCAGCAGCTTACTCCCGTGGAACATTCAGTACTTC
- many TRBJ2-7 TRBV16 CASSQFLNGSYEQYF TGTGCCAGCAGCCAATTCCTGAATGGCTCCTACGAGCAGTACTTC
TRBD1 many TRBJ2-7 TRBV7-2 CASSYRTGGYEQYF TGTGCCAGCAGCTACCGGACAGGGGGCTACGAGCAGTACTTC